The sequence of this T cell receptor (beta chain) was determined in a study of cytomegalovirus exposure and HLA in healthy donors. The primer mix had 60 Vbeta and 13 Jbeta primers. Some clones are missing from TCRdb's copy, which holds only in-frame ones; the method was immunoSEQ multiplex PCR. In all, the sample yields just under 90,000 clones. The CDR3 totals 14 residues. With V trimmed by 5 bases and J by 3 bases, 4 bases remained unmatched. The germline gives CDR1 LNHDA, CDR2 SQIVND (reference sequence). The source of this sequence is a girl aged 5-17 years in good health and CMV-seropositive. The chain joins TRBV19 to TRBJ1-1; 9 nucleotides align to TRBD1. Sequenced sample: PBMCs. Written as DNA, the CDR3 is TGTGCCAGTAGTGCGACAGGGGGATACACTGAAGCTTTCTTT. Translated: CASSATGGYTEAFF.